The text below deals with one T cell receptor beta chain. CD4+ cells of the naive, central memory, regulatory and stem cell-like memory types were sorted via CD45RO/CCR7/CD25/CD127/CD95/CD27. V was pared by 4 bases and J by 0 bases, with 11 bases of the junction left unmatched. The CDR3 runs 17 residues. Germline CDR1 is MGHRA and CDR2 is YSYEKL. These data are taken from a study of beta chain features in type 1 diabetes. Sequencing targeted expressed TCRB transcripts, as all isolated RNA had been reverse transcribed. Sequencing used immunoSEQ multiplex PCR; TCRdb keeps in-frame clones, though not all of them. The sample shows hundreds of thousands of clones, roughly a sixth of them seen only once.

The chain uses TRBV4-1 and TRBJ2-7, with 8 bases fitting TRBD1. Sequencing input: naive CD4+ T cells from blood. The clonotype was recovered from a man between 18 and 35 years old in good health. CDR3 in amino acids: CASSPESGTGNSYEQYF. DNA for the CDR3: TGCGCCAGCAGCCCAGAAAGTGGGACAGGTAACTCCTACGAGCAGTACTTC.